The 11 T cell receptor beta chains given below trace back to one sample, sequenced in a study of OX40 agonist ivuxolimab in advanced cancers. The method was immunoSEQ multiplex PCR; TCRdb's version includes in-frame clones alone and lacks a portion of them. The table has about 26,000 clones, 75% to 80% seen once. The sample consisted of CD4+ or CD8+ T cells sorted from blood, taken in a trial of the OX40 agonist ivuxolimab. These receptors all come from an adult with an advanced solid tumor such as melanoma, head and neck, liver or kidney cancer.

The rearrangement links TRBV7-9 to TRBJ2-7; possibly TRBD1 for D (6 bases). Germline CDR1 SEHNR, CDR2 FQNEAQ (reference sequence). The CDR3 length is 14 residues. V was trimmed by 3 bases and J by 5 bases, leaving 14 bases between them. The CDR3 here is CASSFADSPHEQYF. The CDR3 bases are TGTGCCAGCAGCTTCGCGGACAGTCCCCACGAGCAGTACTTC.

A single count supports this clone. The V and J genes are TRBV7-8 and TRBJ2-7; D unresolved. CDR1 and CDR2 (germline): SGHVS, FQNEAQ. V gave up 0 bases and J gave up 0 bases, with 9 bases separating them. The CDR3 is made up of 15 amino acids. The CDR3 bases are TGTGCCAGCAGCTTAGCGGCGAGTGTCTCCTACGAGCAGTACTTC. This encodes CASSLAASVSYEQYF. Filled out from reference TRBV7-8 and TRBJ2-7, the complete variable domain reads GAGVSQSPRYKVAKRGQDVALRCDPISGHVSLFWYQQALGQGPEFLTYFQNEAQLDKSGLPSDRFFAERPEGSVSTLKIQRTQQEDSAVYLCASSLAASVSYEQYFGPGTRLTVT.

The genes are TRBV14 and TRBJ2-5, with D maybe TRBD2 (5 bases). V lost 4 bases and J 5 bases, leaving 11 bases between the germline ends. CDR1 and CDR2 from the germline V gene are SGHDN and FVKESK. This CDR3 contains 13 residues. The CDR3 loop is CASSPPGEETQYF. The CDR3 DNA reads as TGTGCCAGCAGCCCCCCCGGGGAGGAGACCCAGTACTTC.

The V gene is TRBV7-8, the J gene TRBJ2-1; the match to TRBD2 covers 13 bases. The germline V gene has CDR1 SGHVS and CDR2 FQNEAQ. This CDR3 region has 16 residues. With V trimmed by 5 bases and J by 4 bases, 5 bases remained unmatched. CDR3 bases: TGTGCCAGCAGCCAAACTAGCGGGGGGGTATACAATGAGCAGTTCTTC. Translated: CASSQTSGGVYNEQFF.

The chain combines TRBV27 with TRBJ1-5; TRBD1 matches at 7 bases. The CDR3 runs 15 residues. V lost 5 bases, J lost 2 bases, and 6 bases stayed unmatched. Germline CDR1 reads MNHEY; CDR2 reads SMNVEV (reference sequence). The DNA for the CDR3 is TGTGCCAGCAGTCCAGGGGGTATCGGCAATCAGCCCCAGCATTTT. Encoded protein: CASSPGGIGNQPQHF.

V usage is TRBV13 and J usage is TRBJ2-1; D is uncertain. This CDR3 contains 12 residues. Germline assignment: CDR1 PRHDT and CDR2 FYEKMQ (reference sequence). V was shortened by 3 bases and J by 5 bases, with 5 bases between the two germline ends. In nucleotides, the CDR3 is TGTGCCAGCAGCTTGACTGACAATGAGCAGTTCTTC. Protein: CASSLTDNEQFF.

The V and J genes are TRBV6-5 and TRBJ2-7; D remains unclear. The germline gives CDR1 MNHEY, CDR2 SVGAGI. V lost 0 bases to trimming and J lost 3 bases, with 6 bases between them. The CDR3 spans 13 residues. CDR3 amino acids: CASSYSTGYEQYF. For the CDR3, the DNA is TGTGCCAGCAGTTACTCGACGGGCTACGAGCAGTACTTC.

The chain links TRBV7-6 to TRBJ2-2; D is perhaps TRBD1 (5 bases). The V gene's germline CDR1 is SGHVS and CDR2 FNYEAQ. V was pared by 4 bases and J by 4 bases, with 7 bases between. This CDR3 contains 13 residues. CDR3 sequence reads: CASSSTVTGELFF. The DNA of the CDR3 is TGTGCCAGCAGCTCGACAGTCACCGGGGAGCTGTTTTTT.

CDR3 residues: CASSEWGNQPQHF. The DNA for the CDR3 is TGTGCCAGCAGCGAGTGGGGGAATCAGCCCCAGCATTTT. The chain joins TRBV5-5 to TRBJ1-5; D possibly corresponds to TRBD1 (5 bases). The CDR3 has 13 amino acids. V dropped 4 bases and J dropped 4 bases, with 9 bases sitting between them. The V gene's germline CDR1 is SGHKS and CDR2 YYEKEE (reference sequence).

V gene TRBV6-4 combines with J gene TRBJ2-5, with 7 bases lining up with TRBD2. TRBJ2-7 matches the DNA end more closely, so the J call is doubtful. Germline-derived CDR1 and CDR2 are MRHNA and SNTAGT. This CDR3 has 16 amino acids. DNA of the CDR3: TGTGCCAGCAGTGACCCAGGTAGGCGGGAGACCTACGAGCAGTACTTC. This sequence encodes CASSDPGRRETYEQYF.

The chain employs TRBV6-1 and TRBJ2-1; no definite D call. Germline CDR1 reads MNHNS; CDR2 reads SASEGT. V lost 5 bases and J 0 bases, leaving 11 bases between the germline ends. CDR3 length: 15 residues. CDR3 sequence reads: CASSHLESSYNEQFF. CDR3 DNA: TGTGCCAGCAGTCACCTAGAGAGCTCCTACAATGAGCAGTTCTTC.